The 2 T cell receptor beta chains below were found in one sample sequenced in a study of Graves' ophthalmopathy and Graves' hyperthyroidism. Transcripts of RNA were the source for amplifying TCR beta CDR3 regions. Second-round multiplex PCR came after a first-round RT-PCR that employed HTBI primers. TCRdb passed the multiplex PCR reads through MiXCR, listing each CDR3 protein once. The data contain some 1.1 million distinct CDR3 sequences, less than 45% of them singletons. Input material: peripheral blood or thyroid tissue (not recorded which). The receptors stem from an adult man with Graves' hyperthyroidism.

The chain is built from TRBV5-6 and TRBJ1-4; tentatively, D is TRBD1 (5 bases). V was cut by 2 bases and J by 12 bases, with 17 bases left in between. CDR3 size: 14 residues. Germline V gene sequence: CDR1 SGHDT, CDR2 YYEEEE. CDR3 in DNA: TGTGCCAGCAGCTTACCGGGACTAGCGGGTGAACTGTTTTTT. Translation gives CASSLPGLAGELFF.

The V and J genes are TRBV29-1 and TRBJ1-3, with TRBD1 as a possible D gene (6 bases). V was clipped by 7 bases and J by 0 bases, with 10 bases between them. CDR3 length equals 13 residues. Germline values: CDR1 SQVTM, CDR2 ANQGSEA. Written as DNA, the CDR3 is TGCAGCGAATCCAGGGGCTCTGGAAACACCATATATTTT. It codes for CSESRGSGNTIYF.